The rows below give T cell receptor beta chains drawn from one sample of a study of early T cells in non-severe SARS-CoV-2 infection. One entry per CDR3 protein results from TCRdb running MiXCR on the 5' RACE reads. The table lists about 69,000 distinct CDR3 sequences, about 11% of them singletons. The specimen sequenced was whole blood. The receptors shown here come from an adult who was a healthcare worker with PCR-confirmed SARS-CoV-2 infection or an uninfected control (not recorded which). The CDR3 runs from the conserved cysteine through the conserved F or W. D genes are given only for firm matches. For some rows the clone size is stated as once, few or many, or as a class when expanded; others skip it.

size: many; J: TRBJ2-5; V: TRBV21-1; D: .; DNA: TGTGCCAGCAGCAAAGATAGGGGTTGGAAGACCCAGTACTTC; CDR3: CASSKDRGWKTQYF
size: many; J: TRBJ2-3; V: TRBV10-3; D: .; DNA: TGTGCCATCAGGGAGCTACTGGGCACAGATACGCAGTATTTT; CDR3: CAIRELLGTDTQYF
size: many; J: TRBJ2-7; V: TRBV28; D: .; DNA: TGTGCCAGCAGTTCCACAGCGGTACACGAGCAGTACTTC; CDR3: CASSSTAVHEQYF
size: .; J: TRBJ2-1; V: TRBV27; D: .; DNA: TGTGCCAGCAGTTTTAAGAAGTCCTCCTACAATGAGCAGTTCTTC; CDR3: CASSFKKSSYNEQFF
size: many; J: TRBJ2-7; V: TRBV29-1; D: TRBD1; DNA: TGCAGCGTAGAGACAGGGGGCCCCTACGAGCAGTACTTC; CDR3: CSVETGGPYEQYF
size: few; J: TRBJ2-2; V: TRBV7-7; D: .; DNA: TGTGCTAGCAGCTCTCAACAGAACACCGGGGAGCTGTTTTTT; CDR3: CASSSQQNTGELFF
size: few; J: TRBJ2-5; V: TRBV24-1; D: .; DNA: TGTGCCACCAGTTCGGTGGGGGGAGAGACCCAGTACTTC; CDR3: CATSSVGGETQYF
size: many; J: TRBJ2-2; V: TRBV6-1; D: .; DNA: TGTGCCAGCAGTGTGGGGTCTTCGAACACCGGGGAGCTGTTTTTT; CDR3: CASSVGSSNTGELFF
size: many; J: TRBJ2-7; V: TRBV5-1; D: TRBD2; DNA: TGCGCCAGCAGCCCCGGACTAGCGTACGAGCAGTACTTC; CDR3: CASSPGLAYEQYF
size: .; J: TRBJ2-5; V: TRBV29-1; D: TRBD2; DNA: TGCAGCGCTGGGCCGGGGGGGCCAGAGACCCAGTACTTC; CDR3: CSAGPGGPETQYF
size: few; J: TRBJ2-3; V: TRBV20-1; D: .; DNA: TGCAGTGCTAAGAGGGGTTATGGCGGAGATACGCAGTATTTT; CDR3: CSAKRGYGGDTQYF
size: many; J: TRBJ1-6; V: TRBV12-3/TRBV12-4; D: .; DNA: TGTGCCAGCAGTTTATCCGGTTATACTTCACCCCTCCACTTT; CDR3: CASSLSGYTSPLHF
size: many; J: TRBJ1-2; V: TRBV20-1; D: TRBD1; DNA: TGCAGTGCGAGACAGGGAGGACAGGGCTACACCTTC; CDR3: CSARQGGQGYTF
size: .; J: TRBJ2-7; V: TRBV28; D: TRBD1; DNA: TGTGCCAGCATTTCCGACAGGGGAGAGTATAACGAGCAGTACTTC; CDR3: CASISDRGEYNEQYF
size: few; J: TRBJ1-5; V: TRBV20-1; D: .; DNA: TGCAGTGCTATTCAAATGGGGAGCAATCAGCCCCAGCATTTT; CDR3: CSAIQMGSNQPQHF
size: .; J: TRBJ2-6; V: TRBV1; D: .; DNA: TGCACCAGCAGCCCGGGACTACCCAAGCCCCCTGGGGCCAACGTCCTGACTTTC; CDR3: CTSSPGLPKPPGANVLTF
size: many; J: TRBJ2-1; V: TRBV27; D: .; DNA: TGTGCCAGCATGCCAGGGGCGAACAATGAGCAGTTCTTC; CDR3: CASMPGANNEQFF
size: few; J: TRBJ1-1; V: TRBV7-2; D: .; DNA: TGTGCCAGCAGCCTCCAGGGGAGGACTGAAGCTTTCTTT; CDR3: CASSLQGRTEAFF
size: many; J: TRBJ1-2; V: TRBV29-1; D: .; DNA: TGCAGCGTACGACTTGGGCAGCGGGCTGGCTACACCTTC; CDR3: CSVRLGQRAGYTF
size: .; J: TRBJ2-7; V: TRBV6-1; D: .; DNA: TGTGCCAACAGATCCCGGTTGGAATCCTACGAGCAGTACTTC; CDR3: CANRSRLESYEQYF
size: few; J: TRBJ2-7; V: TRBV7-8; D: .; DNA: TGTGCCAGCAGCTTAGGGGGCTTTAGCTACGAGCAGTACTTC; CDR3: CASSLGGFSYEQYF
size: .; J: TRBJ2-3; V: TRBV9; D: .; DNA: TGTGCCAGCAGCGTGGGGACCGGGATAGATACGCAGTATTTT; CDR3: CASSVGTGIDTQYF
size: .; J: TRBJ2-2; V: TRBV12-5; D: .; DNA: TGTGCTAGTGTCTGGGGCGGGGAGCTGTTTTTT; CDR3: CASVWGGELFF
size: many; J: TRBJ1-1; V: TRBV2; D: .; DNA: TGTGCCGGAGGGGGGTCCATGAACACTGAAGCTTTCTTT; CDR3: CAGGGSMNTEAFF
size: many; J: TRBJ1-1; V: TRBV10-2; D: .; DNA: TGCGCCAGCGCCTTAAACGGGGACATAAGGAACACTGAAGCTTTCTTT; CDR3: CASALNGDIRNTEAFF
size: .; J: TRBJ2-7; V: TRBV6-1; D: .; DNA: TGTGCCAGCACCCCCGGGCAGGGTCTCTACGAGCAGTACTTC; CDR3: CASTPGQGLYEQYF
size: .; J: TRBJ1-4; V: TRBV9; D: .; DNA: TGTGCCAGCAGCGTAGGGGGGCGCGGTGAAAAACTGTTTTTT; CDR3: CASSVGGRGEKLFF
size: many; J: TRBJ1-5; V: TRBV2; D: .; DNA: TGTGCCAGCAAACTTGCAGGGAACCAGCCCCAGCATTTT; CDR3: CASKLAGNQPQHF